Described below is a single T cell receptor beta chain sequence and its context. In the original analysis: Amplification of reference gene primers provided the estimated nucleated cell counts. TCRdb keeps only in-frame clones here, not all; method: immunoSEQ multiplex PCR. The V and J calls and clone size were taken over from that table, and D and trimming were inferred from the DNA. The profile shows more than 300,000 clones, about 90% of them singletons. Germline lookup yields CDR1 KGHDR and CDR2 SFDVKD. The ends lost 3 bases at V and 4 bases at J; junction bases unmatched: 4. The CDR3 runs to 15 residues. This entry comes from a study of blood T cell repertoires in COVID-19.

The source is a woman aged 25 to 39 with COVID-19, enrolled during active disease. The chain recombines TRBV24-1 with TRBJ2-7; the match to TRBD1 covers 11 bases. The sequenced sample was peripheral blood. CDR3 bases: TGTGCCACCAGTGATCCGGGACAGGGGGAGTACGAGCAGTACTTC. It yields the protein CATSDPGQGEYEQYF.